This T cell receptor (beta chain) derives from a study of Graves' ophthalmopathy and Graves' hyperthyroidism. Study outcomes and limitations: The model reached about 66% sensitivity and 72.22% specificity for predicting ophthalmopathy progression. In blood appeared most of the expanded thyroid clonotypes whose frequency exceeded 0.001.

The CDR3 has 15 residues. The germline V gene encodes CDR1 SGHRS and CDR2 YFSETQ. Losses at the gene ends were 0 bases for V and 1 base for J; bases not matched to a gene: 4. The PBMCs had their origin in approximately 10 ml of fresh peripheral blood. Amplifying from RNA transcripts, the study obtained TCR beta CDR3 regions. HTBI primers were used in a first-round RT-PCR, which preceded a second-round multiplex PCR. TCRdb itself ran the multiplex PCR reads through MiXCR, one entry per CDR3 protein. The top ten hold roughly 6.9% of the sample, which has roughly 610,000 distinct CDR3 sequences, approximately 22% seen once. This clonotype was recorded at least ten times. The target antigen is unknown.

This TCR was sampled from a woman younger than 30 with stable Graves' hyperthyroidism. Some clones in this sample may be carry-over from other donors' samples. The chain recombines TRBV5-1 with TRBJ2-7; 7 bases match TRBD1. The specimen was peripheral blood. For the CDR3, the DNA is TGCGCCAGCAGCTTGGAACCGGGACAGTCCTACGAGCAGTACTTC. It translates to CASSLEPGQSYEQYF.